What follows describes a single TCR beta chain. The antigen is unknown. The data were produced by immunoSEQ multiplex PCR, yet TCRdb's version contains in-frame clones alone and is incomplete. The data hold around 320,000 clones, with roughly 84% observed a single time. Treatment in this sample: 15 to 20 received Ad26.COV2.S at low or high dose, single or two shots; roughly 5 received placebo; per-sample allocation not given. Samples analyzed were those drawn on day 63 after the first vaccine or placebo injection. This adult donor, from Boston, was 18-55 years old. This entry is derived from a study of Ad26.COV2.S vaccination and SARS-CoV-2 variants. Turning to the study itself: The donor belonged to the COV1001 Ad26.COV2.S trial arm.

The study, taken as a whole, reports: There was reportedly substantial breadth in spike-specific CD8+ and CD4+ T cell responses after vaccination. Vaccinees showed greater spike-specific TCR breadth than placebo recipients.

The receptor was isolated from a person aged 18 to 59 who received the Ad26.COV2.S COVID-19 vaccine or a placebo. Sequencing used peripheral blood, obtained in a trial of Ad26.COV2.S vaccine versus placebo.

The chain's CDR3 is CASSTNRDFYGYTF. Here the CDR3 DNA reads TGTGCCAGCAGCACCAACAGGGACTTCTATGGCTACACCTTC. The chain employs TRBV7-8 and TRBJ1-2; maybe TRBD1 (6 bases). Germline loops: CDR1 SGHVS, CDR2 FQNEAQ. CDR3 length equals 14 residues. With 5 bases removed from V and 4 bases from J, the gap between germline ends came to 14 bases.